This T cell receptor beta chain was identified during a study of cytomegalovirus exposure and HLA in healthy donors. Germline V gene data show CDR1 as SNHLY and CDR2 as FYNNEI. With 2 bases clipped from V and 7 bases from J, the junction kept 8 bases outside the gene matches. The CDR3 is 15 residues long. With 60 Vbeta and 13 Jbeta primers, the PCR was carried out. Using immunoSEQ multiplex PCR, the repertoire was profiled, and TCRdb retains in-frame clones only, with some absent. The table records 180,000 or so clones, 82% of them present only once. The clonotype comes from a male donor in good health and CMV-seronegative. The sample was PBMCs. This chain uses TRBV2 with TRBJ2-3; 8 bases agree with TRBD2. Here the CDR3 reads CASSELGGATNTQYF. The CDR3 DNA reads TGTGCCAGCAGTGAACTCGGGGGGGCCACGAATACGCAGTATTTT.